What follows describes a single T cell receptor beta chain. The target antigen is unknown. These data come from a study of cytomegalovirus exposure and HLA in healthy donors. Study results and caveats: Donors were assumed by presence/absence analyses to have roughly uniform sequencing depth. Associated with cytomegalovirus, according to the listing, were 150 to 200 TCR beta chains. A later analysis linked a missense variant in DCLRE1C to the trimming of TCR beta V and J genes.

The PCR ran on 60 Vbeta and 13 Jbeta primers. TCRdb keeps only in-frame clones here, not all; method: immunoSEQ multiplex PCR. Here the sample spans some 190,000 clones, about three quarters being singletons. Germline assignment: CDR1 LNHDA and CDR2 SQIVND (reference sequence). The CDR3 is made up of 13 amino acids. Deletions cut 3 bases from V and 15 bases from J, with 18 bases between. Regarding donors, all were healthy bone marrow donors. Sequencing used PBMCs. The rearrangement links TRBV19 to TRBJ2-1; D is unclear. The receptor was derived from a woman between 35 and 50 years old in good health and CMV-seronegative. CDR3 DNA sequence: TGTGCCAGTAGTATGGTAGCCACAATTAGTCCGTTCTTC. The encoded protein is CASSMVATISPFF.